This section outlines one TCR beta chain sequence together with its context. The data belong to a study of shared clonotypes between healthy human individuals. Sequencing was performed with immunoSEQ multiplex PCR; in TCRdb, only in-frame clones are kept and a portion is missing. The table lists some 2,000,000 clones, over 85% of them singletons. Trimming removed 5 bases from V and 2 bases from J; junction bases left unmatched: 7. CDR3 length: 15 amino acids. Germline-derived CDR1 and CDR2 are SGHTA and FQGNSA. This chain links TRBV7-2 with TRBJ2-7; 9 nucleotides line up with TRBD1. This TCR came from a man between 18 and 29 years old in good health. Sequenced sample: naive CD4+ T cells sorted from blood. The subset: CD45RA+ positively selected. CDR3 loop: CASSKSGTGTYEQYF. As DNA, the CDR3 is TGTGCCAGCAGCAAGTCCGGGACAGGGACCTACGAGCAGTACTTC.